This T cell receptor (beta chain) emerged from a study of T cell repertoires in cytomegalovirus infection. Study context: It can be stated that public TCR beta signatures indicated CMV infection as well as a matching HLA type.

This CDR3 spans 14 amino acids. Between the trimmed V and J ends, which lost 0 bases and 4 bases, there was a span of 10 bases. CDR1 is SGHRS, CDR2 YFSETQ, per germline. Details on this clonotype: Its antigen is unknown.

TCRdb reprocessed the reads with MiXCR, giving one entry per CDR3 protein. The sample consists of 200,000 or so distinct CDR3 sequences, roughly 20% of them appearing once. Study-level points and caveats: CMV carriers having the relevant HLA were flagged by cumulative public TCR beta family frequency. The response measured ex vivo was dominated by TCR beta clonotypes (HLA-C-restricted and CMV-specific).

Sequencing input: PBMCs. This sequence originates from a human donor in good health (CMV status not recorded). Some clones in this sample may be carry-over from other donors' samples. J is TRBJ1-1 and V is TRBV5-1, with D uncertain. CDR3 sequence: CASSLDRGSTEAFF. In DNA, the CDR3 is TGCGCCAGCAGCTTGGATCGGGGTTCCACTGAAGCTTTCTTT. Using reference TRBV5-1 and TRBJ1-1 for the parts outside the CDR3, the full variable domain is KAGVTQTPRYLIKTRGQQVTLSCSPISGHRSVSWYQQTPGQGLQFLFEYFSETQRNKGNFPGRFSGRQFSNSRSEMNVSTLELGDSALYLCASSLDRGSTEAFFGQGTRLTVV.